The sequence of this T cell receptor (delta chain) was determined in a study of γδ T cells in repeated Plasmodium falciparum infection. Study-level information: Over about 640 days, donors received four mosquito-bite P. falciparum NF54 infections.

Gammadelta T cells were flow-sorted from PBMC into Vgamma9/Vdelta2+ and Vdelta2-negative populations for bulk analysis. V lost 1 base and J lost 4; bases outside the gene matches: 7. The germline gives CDR1 TSESDYY, CDR2 QEAYKQQN. This CDR3 is built from 15 residues. Ten or more counts support this clone. TCRdb redid the clone calls on the multiplex PCR reads with CATT. The sample lists 70,000 to 95,000 delta-chain clones, almost 1.5% occurring once. Sequencing was carried out using gamma-delta T cells from blood. The gene calls are TRAV38-2/DV8 and TRDJ1; TRDD2 matches 7 bases. This TCR derives from a pool of human donors (malaria-infected and uninfected, not separated). The CDR3 DNA is TGTGCTTATAGGAGCCTTCCTATTGTGGGCGATAAACTCATCTTT. It is translated as CAYRSLPIVGDKLIF.